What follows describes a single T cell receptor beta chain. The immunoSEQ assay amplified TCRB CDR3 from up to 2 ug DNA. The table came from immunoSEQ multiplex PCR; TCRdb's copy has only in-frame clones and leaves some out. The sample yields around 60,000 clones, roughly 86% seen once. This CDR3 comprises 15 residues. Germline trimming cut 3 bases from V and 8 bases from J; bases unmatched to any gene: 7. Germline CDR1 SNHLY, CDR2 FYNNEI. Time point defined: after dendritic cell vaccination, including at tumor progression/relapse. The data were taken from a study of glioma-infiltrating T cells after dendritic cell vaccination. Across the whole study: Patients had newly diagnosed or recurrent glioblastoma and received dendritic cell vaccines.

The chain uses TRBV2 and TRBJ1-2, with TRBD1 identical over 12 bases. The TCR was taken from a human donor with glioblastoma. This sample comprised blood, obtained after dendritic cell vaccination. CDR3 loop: CASSDLGQGAGGYTF. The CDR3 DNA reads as TGTGCCAGCAGTGATTTGGGACAGGGGGCGGGAGGCTACACCTTC.